This T cell receptor (beta chain) was captured in a study of cytomegalovirus exposure and HLA in healthy donors. In the PCR, 60 Vbeta and 13 Jbeta primers were used. Profiled with immunoSEQ multiplex PCR; TCRdb holds only in-frame clones, not every one. The data contain about 76,000 clones, under 80% of them singletons. Sequencing was carried out using PBMCs. The clonotype comes from a man aged 60 to 69 in good health and CMV-seropositive.

The chain's CDR3 is CSVVDRHNEQFF. CDR3 DNA sequence: TGCAGCGTTGTAGACAGGCACAATGAGCAGTTCTTC. V and J are TRBV29-1 and TRBJ2-1; possibly TRBD1 for D (6 bases). Germline lookup yields CDR1 SQVTM and CDR2 ANQGSEA. With 4 bases removed from V and 5 bases from J, the gap between germline ends came to 9 bases. The CDR3 consists of 12 residues.